This T cell receptor beta chain was documented in a study of shared clonotypes between healthy human individuals. Produced via immunoSEQ multiplex PCR; TCRdb's table is partial and in-frame only. The sample consists of under 600,000 clones, 97% of them appearing once. Broader study findings: Sorted-subset sequencing was shown by rarefaction to be incomplete despite large depth. Blood was the sole source, and tissue repertoires probably differ. In having few donors, the study represented limited genetic and exposure-history diversity.

Germline V gene data show CDR1 as MDHEN and CDR2 as SYDVKM. The J segment lost 6 bases and the V segment lost 6 bases, leaving 10 bases of the junction unmatched. CDR3 length: 14 residues. On this clone itself: Its antigen remains unidentified.

The J gene is TRBJ2-7, the V gene TRBV28; 8 bases align to TRBD1. The receptor's source is a woman between 25 and 40 years old in good health. Specimen: naive CD4+ T cells sorted from blood. Subset defined: CD45RA+ positively selected. CDR3 DNA sequence: TGTGCCAGCAGAACTCCGGGACAGGTCTCCGAGCAGTACTTC. The encoded protein is CASRTPGQVSEQYF.